This T cell receptor (beta chain) came from a study of T cell responses to AZD1222 COVID-19 vaccine. Study-wide results and caveats: Recipients of two AZD1222 doses showed rising Spike-specific TCR breadth and depth. Sampling that yielded the repertoires occurred only after the peak T cell response. Nearly half of spike-specific TCRs reportedly target unmutated variant regions.

As to this clone: Its cognate antigen is unknown.

Sequencing used immunoSEQ multiplex PCR; TCRdb keeps in-frame clones, though not all of them. In the table there are about 150,000 clones, 92% of which are singletons. The CDR3 sequence is 13 residues long. V lost 9 bases and J 9 bases, leaving 15 bases between the germline ends. This sequence was found in an adult in good health. The source material was peripheral blood, sampled on day 0 of AZD1222 vaccination. The rearrangement uses TRBV12-3 or TRBV12-4 and TRBJ1-6; possibly TRBD1 for D (5 bases). CDR3 sequence reads: CASARDFSSPLHF. The CDR3 DNA is TGTGCCAGTGCTCGGGACTTCAGTTCACCCCTCCACTTT.